Listed here are 16 T cell receptor beta chains from one sample, sequenced in a study of a mutant IDH1 vaccine in newly diagnosed glioma. Assay used: immunoSEQ multiplex PCR; TCRdb lists only in-frame clones, some missing. The sample holds approximately 50,000 clones, approximately 87% seen once. No antigen has been assigned to these receptors. The time point denotes: week 35, safety follow-up. Vaccine doses each comprised 300 ug of mutant IDH1 20-mer peptide, with topical imiquimod. The sequences come from PBMCs, collected from a glioma patient whose treatment included an IDH1 peptide vaccine. The receptors originated from a man aged 40-49 years with glioma.

This clone was picked up a small number of times. The rearrangement joins TRBV5-1 to TRBJ1-3; D is possibly TRBD1 (5 bases). V lost 4 bases, J lost 0 bases, and 14 bases lay in between. The V gene's germline CDR1 is SGHRS and CDR2 YFSETQ. CDR3 length equals 16 residues. The CDR3 DNA reads as TGCGCCAGCAGCCCAGAAGCAGGGTACTCTGGAAACACCATATATTTT. Translated: CASSPEAGYSGNTIYF.

V is TRBV6-4 and J is TRBJ2-7, with unresolved D. This CDR3 has 14 amino acids. Germline CDR1 MRHNA, CDR2 SNTAGT. Trimming left V 10 bases short and J 1 base short, with 17 bases between. CDR3 nucleotide sequence: TGTGCCAACCACGACCCGGCCGAATCCTACGAGCAGTACTTC. Its translation: CANHDPAESYEQYF.

The chain joins TRBV6-1 to TRBJ2-7, with TRBD1 as a possible D gene (6 bases). The CDR3 has 15 amino acids. The germline gives CDR1 MNHNS, CDR2 SASEGT. V lost 0 bases, J lost 3 bases, and 12 bases lay in between. In DNA form, the CDR3 reads TGTGCCAGCAGTGAAGCTCCGGCAGGGGACTACGAGCAGTACTTC. The encoded protein is CASSEAPAGDYEQYF.

The chain has TRBV9 and TRBJ2-3; the D is unclear. The CDR3 covers 15 residues. Trimming left V 4 bases short and J 2 bases short, with 14 bases between. Germline V gene lookup returns CDR1 SGDLS and CDR2 YYNGEE. DNA for the CDR3: TGTGCCAGCAGCCTAGGCGGATTCCCCACAGATACGCAGTATTTT. Its protein product is CASSLGGFPTDTQYF.

This clone was recorded only once. The V and J genes are TRBV11-2 and TRBJ1-3; D uncertain. CDR1 and CDR2 (germline): SGHAT, FQNNGV. This CDR3 has 14 amino acids. V was trimmed by 4 bases and J by 9 bases, leaving 16 bases between them. CDR3 residues: CASSSPPSTVTIYF. The CDR3 DNA follows: TGTGCCAGCAGCTCTCCCCCGTCGACGGTCACCATATATTTT.

This chain links TRBV9 with TRBJ2-5, with D possibly being TRBD2 (7 bases). Germline V lookup: CDR1 SGDLS, CDR2 YYNGEE. Between the trimmed V and J ends, which lost 4 bases and 1 base, there was a span of 23 bases. The CDR3 is made up of 18 amino acids. The chain's CDR3 is CASSPGRLMGGAQETQYF. CDR3 sequence (DNA): TGTGCCAGCAGCCCCGGAAGACTTATGGGGGGGGCCCAAGAGACCCAGTACTTC.

V and J are TRBV7-8 and TRBJ2-7, with 8 bases aligning to TRBD1. From germline, CDR1 is SGHVS and CDR2 FQNEAQ. The CDR3 has 13 residues. V shed 6 bases and J 3 bases; nucleotides not matched to a gene: 4. Here the CDR3 DNA reads TGTGCCAGCAGTCGACAGGGGAACTACGAGCAGTACTTC. Translating gives CASSRQGNYEQYF.

CDR3 DNA: TGTGCCAGCAGCGCCGACAGGAACACTGAAGCTTTCTTT. It codes for CASSADRNTEAFF. V is TRBV6-4 and J is TRBJ1-1; D perhaps matches TRBD1 (5 bases). This CDR3 is built from 13 residues. The germline V gene encodes CDR1 MRHNA and CDR2 SNTAGT. Trimming shortened V by 6 bases and J by 1 base, and 9 bases separated the two germline ends.

The chain has TRBV9 and TRBJ2-2, with D perhaps matching TRBD1 or TRBD2 (6 bases each). Germline values: CDR1 SGDLS, CDR2 YYNGEE. V was pared by 3 bases and J by 6 bases, with 15 bases between. CDR3 size: 15 residues. CDR3 protein: CASSGRGETPGELFF. CDR3 coding DNA: TGTGCCAGCAGCGGAAGGGGGGAGACCCCCGGGGAGCTGTTTTTT.

The chain combines TRBV29-1 with TRBJ2-7; maybe TRBD1 (6 bases). Germline loops: CDR1 SQVTM, CDR2 ANQGSEA. The V gene lost 4 bases and the J gene lost 5 bases, with 9 bases spanning the gap. The CDR3 covers 11 residues. The CDR3 protein is CSVGTVHEQYF. The CDR3 region has the DNA TGCAGCGTTGGGACAGTACACGAGCAGTACTTC.

The chain has TRBV4-3 and TRBJ2-7; 10 nucleotides line up with TRBD2. Trimming cost V 1 base and J 1 base; bases outside gene matches: 7. This CDR3 is built from 17 residues. Germline V gene lookup returns CDR1 LGHNA and CDR2 YSLEER. The DNA for the CDR3 is TGCGCCAGCAGCCAAGTAACCCAGCGGGAGGGATCCTACGAGCAGTACTTC. Its protein is CASSQVTQREGSYEQYF.

The V call is TRBV5-1, the J call TRBJ2-1, with D possibly matching TRBD1 (5 bases). CDR1 SGHRS and CDR2 YFSETQ come from the germline V gene. Trimming shortened V by 1 base and J by 5 bases, and 13 bases separated the two germline ends. The CDR3 is 15 residues long. CDR3 sequence (DNA): TGCGCCAGCAGCTTGTCAGGGAATCCCGACAATGAGCAGTTCTTC. Translated: CASSLSGNPDNEQFF. Full variable domain (outside the CDR3, taken from reference TRBV5-1 and TRBJ2-1): KAGVTQTPRYLIKTRGQQVTLSCSPISGHRSVSWYQQTPGQGLQFLFEYFSETQRNKGNFPGRFSGRQFSNSRSEMNVSTLELGDSALYLCASSLSGNPDNEQFFGPGTRLTVL.

The genes are TRBV9 and TRBJ1-3; D possibly corresponds to TRBD1 (6 bases). Germline CDR1 and CDR2: SGDLS and YYNGEE. CDR3 length: 17 residues. Between the trimmed V and J ends, which lost 3 bases and 2 bases, there was a span of 18 bases. Written as DNA, the CDR3 is TGTGCCAGCAGCGCGGGGGGCAGGCCATCTACTGGAAACACCATATATTTT. This encodes CASSAGGRPSTGNTIYF.

A single count supports this clone. J is TRBJ2-5 and V is TRBV7-9, with D unresolved. Trimming shortened V by 5 bases and J by 5 bases, and 6 bases separated the two germline ends. The CDR3 is made up of 11 amino acids. CDR1 is SEHNR, CDR2 FQNEAQ, per germline (reference sequence). DNA for the CDR3: TGTGCCAGCAGCCGAGTCGAGACCCAGTACTTC. It is translated as CASSRVETQYF.

The gene calls are TRBV9 and TRBJ1-2; the D gene is possibly TRBD1 (6 bases). This CDR3 region has 18 residues. The germline V gene has CDR1 SGDLS and CDR2 YYNGEE. The germline V and J ends were trimmed by 9 bases and 0 bases, with 27 bases remaining between them. The CDR3, as DNA: TGTGCCAACGACATAAGGGGACATCGAGATTCAGCTAACTATGGCTACACCTTC. Residues: CANDIRGHRDSANYGYTF.

The V and J genes are TRBV9 and TRBJ2-7, with 7 positions matching TRBD2. The CDR3 length is 16 residues. The germline CDR1 and CDR2 sequences are SGDLS and YYNGEE. With V trimmed by 6 bases and J by 3 bases, 15 bases remained unmatched. CDR3: CASTPGEGGFNYEQYF. The CDR3 nucleotides read TGTGCCAGCACCCCGGGGGAGGGAGGCTTTAACTACGAGCAGTACTTC.